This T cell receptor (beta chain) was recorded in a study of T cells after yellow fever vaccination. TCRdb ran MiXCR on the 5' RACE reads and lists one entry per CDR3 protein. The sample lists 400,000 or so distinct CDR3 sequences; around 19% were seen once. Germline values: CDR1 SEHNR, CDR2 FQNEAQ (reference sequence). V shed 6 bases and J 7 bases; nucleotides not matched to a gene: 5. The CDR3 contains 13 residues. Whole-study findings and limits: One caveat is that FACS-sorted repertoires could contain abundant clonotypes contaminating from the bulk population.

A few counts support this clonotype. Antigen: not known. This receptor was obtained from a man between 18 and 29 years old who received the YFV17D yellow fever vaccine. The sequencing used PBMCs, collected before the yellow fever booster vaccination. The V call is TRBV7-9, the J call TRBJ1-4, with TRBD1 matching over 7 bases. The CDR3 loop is CASSLDRAEKLFF. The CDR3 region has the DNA TGTGCCAGCAGTCTTGACAGGGCTGAAAAACTGTTTTTT.